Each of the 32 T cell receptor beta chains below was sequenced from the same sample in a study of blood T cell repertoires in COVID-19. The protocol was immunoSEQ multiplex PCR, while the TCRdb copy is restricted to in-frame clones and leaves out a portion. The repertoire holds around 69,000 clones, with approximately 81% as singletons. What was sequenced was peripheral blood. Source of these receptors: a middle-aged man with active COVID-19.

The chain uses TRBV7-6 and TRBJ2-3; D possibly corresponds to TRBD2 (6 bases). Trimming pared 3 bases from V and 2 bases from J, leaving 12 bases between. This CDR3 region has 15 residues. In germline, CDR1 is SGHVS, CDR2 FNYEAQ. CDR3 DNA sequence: TGTGCCAGCAGCTTTAGCGGAGGCAACACAGATACGCAGTATTTT. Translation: CASSFSGGNTDTQYF.

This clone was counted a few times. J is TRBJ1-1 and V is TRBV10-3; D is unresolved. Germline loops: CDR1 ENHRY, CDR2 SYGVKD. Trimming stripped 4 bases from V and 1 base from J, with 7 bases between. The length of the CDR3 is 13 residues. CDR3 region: CAISGAANTEAFF. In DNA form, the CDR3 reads TGTGCCATCAGTGGTGCGGCGAACACTGAAGCTTTCTTT.

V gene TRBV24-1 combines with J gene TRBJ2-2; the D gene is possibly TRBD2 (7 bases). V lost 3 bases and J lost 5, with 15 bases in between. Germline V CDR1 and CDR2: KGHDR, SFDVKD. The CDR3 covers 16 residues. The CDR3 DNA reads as TGTGCCACCAGTGATCCTCGGGGGGCGGAGACCGGGGAGCTGTTTTTT. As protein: CATSDPRGAETGELFF.

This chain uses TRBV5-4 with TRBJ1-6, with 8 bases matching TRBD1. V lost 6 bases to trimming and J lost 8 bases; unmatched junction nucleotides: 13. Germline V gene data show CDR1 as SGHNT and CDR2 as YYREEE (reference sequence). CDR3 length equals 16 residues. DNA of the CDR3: TGTGCCAGCAACGACGGACAGGGAGGTTTCGATTCACCCCTCCACTTT. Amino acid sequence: CASNDGQGGFDSPLHF.

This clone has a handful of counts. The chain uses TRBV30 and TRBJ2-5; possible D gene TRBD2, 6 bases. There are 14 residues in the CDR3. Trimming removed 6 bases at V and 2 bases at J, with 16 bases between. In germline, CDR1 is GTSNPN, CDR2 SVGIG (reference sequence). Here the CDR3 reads CACDGDLRQETQYF. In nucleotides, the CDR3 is TGTGCCTGCGATGGGGACTTGCGACAAGAGACCCAGTACTTC.

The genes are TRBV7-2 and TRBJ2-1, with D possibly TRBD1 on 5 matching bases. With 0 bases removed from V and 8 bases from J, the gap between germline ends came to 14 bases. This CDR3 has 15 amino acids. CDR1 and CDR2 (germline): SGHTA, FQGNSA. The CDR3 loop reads CASSLALPGIDEQFF. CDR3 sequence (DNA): TGTGCCAGCAGCTTAGCCCTCCCAGGGATTGATGAGCAGTTCTTC.

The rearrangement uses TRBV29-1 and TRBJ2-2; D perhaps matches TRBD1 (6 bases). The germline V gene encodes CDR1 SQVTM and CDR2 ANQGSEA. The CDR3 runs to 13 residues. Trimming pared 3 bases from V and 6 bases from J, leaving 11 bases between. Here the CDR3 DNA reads TGCAGCGTTGAGGGGGCTAGCCCCGGGGAGCTGTTTTTT. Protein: CSVEGASPGELFF.

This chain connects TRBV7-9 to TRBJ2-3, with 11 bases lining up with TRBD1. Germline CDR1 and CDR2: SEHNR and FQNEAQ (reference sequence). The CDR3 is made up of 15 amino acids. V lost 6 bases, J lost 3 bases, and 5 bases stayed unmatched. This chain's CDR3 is CASSNGQGATDTQYF. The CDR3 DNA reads TGTGCCAGCAGTAATGGACAGGGGGCTACAGATACGCAGTATTTT.

For the CDR3, the DNA is TGTGCCTGGAGGGTAAAAAGACTAGCTCCCTACGAGCAGTACTTC. This sequence encodes CAWRVKRLAPYEQYF. The V and J genes are TRBV30 and TRBJ2-7; 7 bases agree with TRBD2. Germline loops: CDR1 GTSNPN, CDR2 SVGIG (reference sequence). The V and J ends lost 3 bases and 2 bases, in that order; junction bases with no gene match: 10. This CDR3 is 15 amino acids long.

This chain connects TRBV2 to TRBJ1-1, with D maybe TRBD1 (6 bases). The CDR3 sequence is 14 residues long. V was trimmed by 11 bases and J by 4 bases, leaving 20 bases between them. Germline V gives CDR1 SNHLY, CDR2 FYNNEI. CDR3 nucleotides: TGTGCCCTCGACGGGGCAGGGGACGGCACTGAAGCTTTCTTT. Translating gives CALDGAGDGTEAFF.

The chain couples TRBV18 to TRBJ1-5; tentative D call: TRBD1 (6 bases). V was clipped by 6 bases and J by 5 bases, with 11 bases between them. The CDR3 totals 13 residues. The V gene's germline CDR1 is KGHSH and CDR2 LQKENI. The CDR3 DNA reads TGTGCCAGCTCCCAGGACAGCGATCAGCCCCAGCATTTT. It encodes CASSQDSDQPQHF.

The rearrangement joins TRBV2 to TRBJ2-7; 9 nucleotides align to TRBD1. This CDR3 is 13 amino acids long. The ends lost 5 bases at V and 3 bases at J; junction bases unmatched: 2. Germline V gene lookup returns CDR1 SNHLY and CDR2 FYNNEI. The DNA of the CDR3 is TGTGCCAGCAGTAGGGACAGGGTCTACGAGCAGTACTTC. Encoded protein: CASSRDRVYEQYF. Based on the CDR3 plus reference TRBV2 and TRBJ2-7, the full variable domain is EPEVTQTPSHQVTQMGQEVILRCVPISNHLYFYWYRQILGQKVEFLVSFYNNEISEKSEIFDDQFSVERPDGSNFTLKIRSTKLEDSAMYFCASSRDRVYEQYFGPGTRLTVT.

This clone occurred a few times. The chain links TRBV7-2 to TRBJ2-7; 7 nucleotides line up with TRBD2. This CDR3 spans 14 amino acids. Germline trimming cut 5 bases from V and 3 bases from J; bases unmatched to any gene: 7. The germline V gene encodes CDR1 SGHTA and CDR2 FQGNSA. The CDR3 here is CASSLERGRYEQYF. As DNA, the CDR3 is TGTGCCAGCAGCCTCGAGCGGGGACGCTACGAGCAGTACTTC. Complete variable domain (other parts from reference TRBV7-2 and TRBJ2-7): GAGVSQSPSNKVTEKGKDVELRCDPISGHTALYWYRQSLGQGLEFLIYFQGNSAPDKSGLPSDRFSAERTGGSVSTLTIQRTQQEDSAVYLCASSLERGRYEQYFGPGTRLTVT.

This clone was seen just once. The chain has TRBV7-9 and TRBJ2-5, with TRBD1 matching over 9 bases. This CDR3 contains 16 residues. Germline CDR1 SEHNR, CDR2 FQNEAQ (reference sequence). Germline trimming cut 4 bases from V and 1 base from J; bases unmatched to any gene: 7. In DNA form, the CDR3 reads TGTGCCAGCAGCTGGATGGGACAGGGTGGCCAAGAGACCCAGTACTTC. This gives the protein CASSWMGQGGQETQYF.

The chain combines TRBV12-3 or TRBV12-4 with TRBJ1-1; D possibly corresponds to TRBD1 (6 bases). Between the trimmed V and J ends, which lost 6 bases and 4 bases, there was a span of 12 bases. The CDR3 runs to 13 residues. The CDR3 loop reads CASSDDRFTEAFF. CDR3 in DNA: TGTGCCAGCAGCGACGACAGGTTCACTGAAGCTTTCTTT.

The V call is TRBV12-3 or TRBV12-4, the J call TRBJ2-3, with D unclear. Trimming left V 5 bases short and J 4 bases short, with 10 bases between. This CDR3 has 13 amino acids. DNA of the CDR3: TGTGCCAGCAGTCACTACCCCGCAGATACGCAGTATTTT. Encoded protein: CASSHYPADTQYF.

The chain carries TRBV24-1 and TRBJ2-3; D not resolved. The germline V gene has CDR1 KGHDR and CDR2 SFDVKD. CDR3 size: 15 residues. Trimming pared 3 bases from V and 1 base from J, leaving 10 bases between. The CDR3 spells CATSDNRVGTDTQYF. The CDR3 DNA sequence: TGTGCCACCAGTGATAACCGGGTTGGCACAGATACGCAGTATTTT.

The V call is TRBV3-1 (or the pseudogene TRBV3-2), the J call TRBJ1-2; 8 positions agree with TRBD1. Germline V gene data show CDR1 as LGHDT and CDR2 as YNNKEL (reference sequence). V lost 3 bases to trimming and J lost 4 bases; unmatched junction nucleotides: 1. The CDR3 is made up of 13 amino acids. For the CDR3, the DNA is TGTGCCAGCAGCCAGGGGACAGGCTATGGCTACACCTTC. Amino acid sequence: CASSQGTGYGYTF.

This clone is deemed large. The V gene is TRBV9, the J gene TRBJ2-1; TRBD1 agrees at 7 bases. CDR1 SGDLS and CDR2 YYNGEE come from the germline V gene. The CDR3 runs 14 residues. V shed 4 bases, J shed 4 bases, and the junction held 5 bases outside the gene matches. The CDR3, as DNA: TGTGCCAGCAGCTTCGGACAGGAGTACAATGAGCAGTTCTTC. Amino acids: CASSFGQEYNEQFF.

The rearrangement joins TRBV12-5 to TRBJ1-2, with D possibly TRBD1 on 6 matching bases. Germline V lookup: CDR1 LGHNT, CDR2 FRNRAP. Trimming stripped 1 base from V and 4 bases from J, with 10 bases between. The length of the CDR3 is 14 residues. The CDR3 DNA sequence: TGTGCTAGTGGTTTGGGGACAGCTATCTATGGCTACACCTTC. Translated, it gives CASGLGTAIYGYTF. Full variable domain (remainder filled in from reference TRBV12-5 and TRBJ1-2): DARVTQTPRHKVTEMGQEVTMRCQPILGHNTVFWYRQTMMQGLELLAYFRNRAPLDDSGMPKDRFSAEMPDATLATLKIQPSEPRDSAVYFCASGLGTAIYGYTFGSGTRLTVV.

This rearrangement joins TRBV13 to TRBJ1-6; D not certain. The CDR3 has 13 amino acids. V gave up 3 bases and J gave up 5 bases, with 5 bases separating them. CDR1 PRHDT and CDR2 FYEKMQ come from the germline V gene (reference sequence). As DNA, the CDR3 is TGTGCCAGCAGCTTGGCAAATAATTCACCCCTCCACTTT. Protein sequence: CASSLANNSPLHF.

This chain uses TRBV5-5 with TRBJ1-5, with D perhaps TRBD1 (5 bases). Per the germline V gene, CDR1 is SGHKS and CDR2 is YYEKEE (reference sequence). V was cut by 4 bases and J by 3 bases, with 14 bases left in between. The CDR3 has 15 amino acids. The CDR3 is CASSPALGVNQPQHF. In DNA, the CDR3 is TGTGCCAGCAGCCCGGCTCTAGGGGTCAATCAGCCCCAGCATTTT.

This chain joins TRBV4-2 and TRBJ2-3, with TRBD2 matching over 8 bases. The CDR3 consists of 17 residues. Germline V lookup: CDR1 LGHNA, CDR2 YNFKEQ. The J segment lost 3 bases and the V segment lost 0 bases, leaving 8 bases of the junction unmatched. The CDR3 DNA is TGTGCCAGCAGCCAAGAATCCCGGGGACTAGGGACAGATACGCAGTATTTT. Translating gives CASSQESRGLGTDTQYF.

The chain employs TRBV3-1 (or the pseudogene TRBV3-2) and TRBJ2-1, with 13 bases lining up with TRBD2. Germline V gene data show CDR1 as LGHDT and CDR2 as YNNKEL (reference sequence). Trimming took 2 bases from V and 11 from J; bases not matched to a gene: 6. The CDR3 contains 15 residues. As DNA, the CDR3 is TGTGCCAGCAGCCAATGGACTAGCGGGAGAATACAGCAGTTCTTC. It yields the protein CASSQWTSGRIQQFF.

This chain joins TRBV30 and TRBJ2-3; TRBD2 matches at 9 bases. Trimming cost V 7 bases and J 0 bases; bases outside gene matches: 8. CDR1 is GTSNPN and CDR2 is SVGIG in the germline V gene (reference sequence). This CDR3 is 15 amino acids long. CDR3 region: CASTGTSSSTDTQYF. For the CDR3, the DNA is TGTGCCTCGACCGGGACTAGCTCCAGCACAGATACGCAGTATTTT.

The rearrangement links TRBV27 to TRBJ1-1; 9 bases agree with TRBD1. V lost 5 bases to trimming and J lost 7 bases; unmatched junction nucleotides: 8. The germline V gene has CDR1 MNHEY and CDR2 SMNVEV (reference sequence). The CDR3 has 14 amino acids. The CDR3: CASSKNRGLDEAFF. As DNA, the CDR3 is TGTGCCAGCAGTAAGAACAGGGGGCTGGATGAAGCTTTCTTT.

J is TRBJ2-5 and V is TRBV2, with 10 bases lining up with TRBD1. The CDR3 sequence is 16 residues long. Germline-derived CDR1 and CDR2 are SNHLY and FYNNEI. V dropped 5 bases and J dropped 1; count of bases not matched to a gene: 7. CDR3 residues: CASSLGQGIRQETQYF. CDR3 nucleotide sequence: TGTGCCAGCAGTTTGGGACAGGGGATACGCCAAGAGACCCAGTACTTC.

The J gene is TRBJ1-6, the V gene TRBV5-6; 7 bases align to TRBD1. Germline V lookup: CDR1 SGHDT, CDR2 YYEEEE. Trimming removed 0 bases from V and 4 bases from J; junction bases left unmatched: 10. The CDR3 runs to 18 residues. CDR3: CASSLESRKQGYNSPLHF. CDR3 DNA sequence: TGTGCCAGCAGCTTGGAATCTCGCAAACAGGGGTATAATTCACCCCTCCACTTT.

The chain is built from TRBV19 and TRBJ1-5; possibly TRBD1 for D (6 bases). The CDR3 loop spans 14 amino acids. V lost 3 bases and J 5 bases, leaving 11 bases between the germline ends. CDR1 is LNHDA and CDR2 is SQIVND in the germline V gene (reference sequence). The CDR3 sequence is CASSIEKGDQPQHF. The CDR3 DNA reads TGTGCCAGTAGTATTGAAAAGGGGGATCAGCCCCAGCATTTT.

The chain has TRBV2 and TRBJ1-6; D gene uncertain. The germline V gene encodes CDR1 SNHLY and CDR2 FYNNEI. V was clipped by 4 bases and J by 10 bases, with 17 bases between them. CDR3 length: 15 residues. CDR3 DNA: TGTGCCAGCAGTGGTGAAGGCCTCGGCGGATCACCCCTCCACTTT. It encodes CASSGEGLGGSPLHF.

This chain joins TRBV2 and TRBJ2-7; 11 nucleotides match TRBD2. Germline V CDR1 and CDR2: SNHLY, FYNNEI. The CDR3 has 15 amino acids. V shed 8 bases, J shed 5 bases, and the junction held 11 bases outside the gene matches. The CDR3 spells CASGKSSGGLNEQYF. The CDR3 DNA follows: TGTGCCAGCGGGAAGTCTAGCGGGGGGTTGAACGAGCAGTACTTC.

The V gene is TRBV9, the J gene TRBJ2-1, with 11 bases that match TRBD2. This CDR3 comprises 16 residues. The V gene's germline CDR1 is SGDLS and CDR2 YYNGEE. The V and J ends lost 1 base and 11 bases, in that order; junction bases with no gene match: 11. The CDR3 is CASSVSGLAEFGQQFF. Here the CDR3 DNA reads TGTGCCAGCAGCGTATCGGGACTAGCGGAATTCGGCCAGCAGTTCTTC.